This T cell receptor beta chain originates from a study of cytomegalovirus exposure and HLA in healthy donors. Study-level information: An analysis done earlier identified 95 million to 140 million unique TCR beta sequences from about 179 million T cells. For the approximately 400 genotyped donors, more than 80% fell within the Caucasian-associated ancestry cluster. Within an early data release were around 80 million unique TCRs drawn from HLA-typed donors.

In germline, CDR1 is SEHNR, CDR2 FQNEAQ (reference sequence). The V and J ends lost 5 bases and 3 bases, in that order; junction bases with no gene match: 10. The CDR3 is made up of 15 amino acids. This clone appeared a few times. Its target is unknown. Whole-study findings and limits: Cytomegalovirus-associated status was assigned to approximately 160 TCR beta chains.

The study ran its PCR with 60 Vbeta and 13 Jbeta primers. Only in-frame clones appear in the TCRdb table, and some are missing; sequencing was by immunoSEQ multiplex PCR. The sample includes tens of thousands of clones, 70% to 80% of them seen just once. The chain carries TRBV7-9 and TRBJ2-7; 7 bases agree with TRBD2. Sequenced input: PBMCs. This sequence originates from a man younger than 45 in good health and CMV-seronegative. CDR3 DNA sequence: TGTGCCAGCAGCCCCCGACTAGCTGGGGACTACGAGCAGTACTTC. This encodes CASSPRLAGDYEQYF. Together with reference TRBV7-9 and TRBJ2-7, the CDR3 gives the full variable domain: DTGVSQNPRHKITKRGQNVTFRCDPISEHNRLYWYRQTLGQGPEFLTYFQNEAQLEKSRLLSDRFSAERPKGSFSTLEIQRTEQGDSAMYLCASSPRLAGDYEQYFGPGTRLTVT.